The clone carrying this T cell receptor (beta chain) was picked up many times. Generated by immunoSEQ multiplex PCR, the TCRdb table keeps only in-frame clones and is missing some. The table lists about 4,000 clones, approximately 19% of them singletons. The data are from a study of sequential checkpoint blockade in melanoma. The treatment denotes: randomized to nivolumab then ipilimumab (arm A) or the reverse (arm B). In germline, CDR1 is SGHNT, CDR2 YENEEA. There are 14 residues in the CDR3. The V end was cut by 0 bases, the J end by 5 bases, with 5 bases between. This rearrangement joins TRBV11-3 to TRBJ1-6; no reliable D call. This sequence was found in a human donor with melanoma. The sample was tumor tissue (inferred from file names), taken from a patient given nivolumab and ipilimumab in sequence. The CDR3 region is CASSLEWNNSPLHF. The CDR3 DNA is TGTGCCAGCAGCTTAGAATGGAATAATTCACCCCTCCACTTT.